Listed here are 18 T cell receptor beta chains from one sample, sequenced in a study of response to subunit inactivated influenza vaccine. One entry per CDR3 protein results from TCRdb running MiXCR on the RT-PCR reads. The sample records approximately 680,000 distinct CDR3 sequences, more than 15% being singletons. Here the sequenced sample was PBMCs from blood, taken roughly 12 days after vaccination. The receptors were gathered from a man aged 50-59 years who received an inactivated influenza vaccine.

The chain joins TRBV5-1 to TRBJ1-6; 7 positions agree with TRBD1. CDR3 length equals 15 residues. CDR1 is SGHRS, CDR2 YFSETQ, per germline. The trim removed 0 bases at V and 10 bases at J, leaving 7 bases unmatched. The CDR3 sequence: CASSLAGTVGSPLHF. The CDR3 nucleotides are TGCGCCAGCAGCTTGGCCGGGACAGTCGGGTCACCCCTCCACTTT.

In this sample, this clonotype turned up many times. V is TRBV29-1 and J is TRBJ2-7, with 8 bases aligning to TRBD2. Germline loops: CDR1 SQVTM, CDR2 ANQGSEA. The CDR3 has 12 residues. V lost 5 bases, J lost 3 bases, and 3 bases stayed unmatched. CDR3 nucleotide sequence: TGCAGCGTTCGGGAGGGGATCTACGAGCAGTACTTC. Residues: CSVREGIYEQYF.

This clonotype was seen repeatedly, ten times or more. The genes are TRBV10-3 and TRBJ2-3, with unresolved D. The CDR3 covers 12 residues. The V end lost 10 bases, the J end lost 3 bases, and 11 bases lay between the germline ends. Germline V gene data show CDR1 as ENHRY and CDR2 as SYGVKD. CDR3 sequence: CATQSQTDTQYF. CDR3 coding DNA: TGTGCCACCCAGTCTCAAACAGATACGCAGTATTTT.

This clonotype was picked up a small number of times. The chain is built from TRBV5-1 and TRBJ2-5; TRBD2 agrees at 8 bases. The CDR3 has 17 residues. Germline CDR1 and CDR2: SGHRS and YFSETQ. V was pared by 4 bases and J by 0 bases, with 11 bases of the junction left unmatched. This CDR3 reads CASSTRGLEAYQETQYF. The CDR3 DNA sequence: TGCGCCAGCAGCACCCGGGGACTAGAGGCCTACCAAGAGACCCAGTACTTC.

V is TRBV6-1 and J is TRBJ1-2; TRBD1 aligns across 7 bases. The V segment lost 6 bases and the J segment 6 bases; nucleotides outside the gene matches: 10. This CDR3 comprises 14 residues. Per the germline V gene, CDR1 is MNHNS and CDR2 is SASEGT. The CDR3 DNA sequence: TGTGCCAGCAGGGATCATACAGGGGCTGATGGCTACACCTTC. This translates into CASRDHTGADGYTF.

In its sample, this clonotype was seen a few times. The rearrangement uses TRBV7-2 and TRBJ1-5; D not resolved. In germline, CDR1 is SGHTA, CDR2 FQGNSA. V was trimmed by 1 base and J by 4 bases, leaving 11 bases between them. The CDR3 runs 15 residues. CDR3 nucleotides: TGTGCCAGCAGCTTAGGCGGTTCAGCAAATCAGCCCCAGCATTTT. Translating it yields CASSLGGSANQPQHF. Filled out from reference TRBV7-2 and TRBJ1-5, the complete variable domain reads GAGVSQSPSNKVTEKGKDVELRCDPISGHTALYWYRQSLGQGLEFLIYFQGNSAPDKSGLPSDRFSAERTGGSVSTLTIQRTQQEDSAVYLCASSLGGSANQPQHFGDGTRLSIL.

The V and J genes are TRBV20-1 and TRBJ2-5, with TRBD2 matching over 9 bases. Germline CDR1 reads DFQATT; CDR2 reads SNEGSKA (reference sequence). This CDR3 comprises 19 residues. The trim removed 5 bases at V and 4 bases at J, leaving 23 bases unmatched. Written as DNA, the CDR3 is TGCAGTGCTGGGCCCGTTAGCGGGAGCTTTGGGTTTGGGGGAGAGACCCAGTACTTC. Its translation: CSAGPVSGSFGFGGETQYF.

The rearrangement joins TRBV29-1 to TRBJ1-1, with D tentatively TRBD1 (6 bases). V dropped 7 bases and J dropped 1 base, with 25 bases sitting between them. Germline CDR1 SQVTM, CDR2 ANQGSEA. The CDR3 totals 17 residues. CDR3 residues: CSAERLRTATQNTEAFF. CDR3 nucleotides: TGCAGCGCCGAGAGGCTTCGGACAGCCACCCAGAACACTGAAGCTTTCTTT.

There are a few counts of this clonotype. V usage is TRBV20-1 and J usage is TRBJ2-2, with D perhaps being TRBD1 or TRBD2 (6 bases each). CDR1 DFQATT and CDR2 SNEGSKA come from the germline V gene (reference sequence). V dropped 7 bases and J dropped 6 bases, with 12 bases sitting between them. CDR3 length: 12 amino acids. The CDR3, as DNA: TGCAGTGTCGAGAGGGGGGCCGGGGAGCTGTTTTTT. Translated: CSVERGAGELFF.

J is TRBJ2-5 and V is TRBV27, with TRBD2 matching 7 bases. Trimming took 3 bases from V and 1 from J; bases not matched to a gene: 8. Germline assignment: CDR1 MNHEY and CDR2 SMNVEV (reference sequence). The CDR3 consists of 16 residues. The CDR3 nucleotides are TGTGCCAGCAGTTTCGCAGCGGGAAGGGGCCAAGAGACCCAGTACTTC. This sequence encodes CASSFAAGRGQETQYF.

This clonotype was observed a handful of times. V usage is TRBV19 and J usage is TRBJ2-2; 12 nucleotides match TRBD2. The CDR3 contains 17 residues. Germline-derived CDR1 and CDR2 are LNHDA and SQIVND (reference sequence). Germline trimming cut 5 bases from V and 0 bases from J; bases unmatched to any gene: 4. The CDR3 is CASSSGLAGTNTGELFF. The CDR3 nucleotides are TGTGCCAGTAGTTCAGGACTAGCGGGAACGAACACCGGGGAGCTGTTTTTT.

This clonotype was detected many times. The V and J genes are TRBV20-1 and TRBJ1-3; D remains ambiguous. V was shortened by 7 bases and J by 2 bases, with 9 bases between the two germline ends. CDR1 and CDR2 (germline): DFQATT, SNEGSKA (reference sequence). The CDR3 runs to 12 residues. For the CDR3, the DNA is TGCAGTGTTCGAGGCACTGGAAACACCATATATTTT. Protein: CSVRGTGNTIYF.

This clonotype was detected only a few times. CDR3 nucleotide sequence: TGTGCCAGCAGCCAAGGACTAGGCGGGAACAATGAGCAGTTCTTC. It encodes CASSQGLGGNNEQFF. The chain recombines TRBV3-1 with TRBJ2-1; tentatively, D is TRBD2 (6 bases). The CDR3 is 15 amino acids. The V end was cut by 1 base, the J end by 5 bases, with 12 bases between. Germline V gene sequence: CDR1 LGHDT, CDR2 YNNKEL (reference sequence).

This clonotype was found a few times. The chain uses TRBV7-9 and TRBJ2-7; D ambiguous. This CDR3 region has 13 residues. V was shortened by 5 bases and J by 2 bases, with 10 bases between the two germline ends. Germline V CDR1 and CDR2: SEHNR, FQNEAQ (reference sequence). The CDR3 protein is CASSPLGTYEQYF. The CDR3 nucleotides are TGTGCCAGCAGCCCCCTTGGGACCTACGAGCAGTACTTC.

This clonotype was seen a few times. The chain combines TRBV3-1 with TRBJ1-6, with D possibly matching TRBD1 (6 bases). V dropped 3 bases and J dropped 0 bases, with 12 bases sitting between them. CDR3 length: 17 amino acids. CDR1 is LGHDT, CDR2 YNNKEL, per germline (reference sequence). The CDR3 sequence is CASSHHGQFSYNSPLHF. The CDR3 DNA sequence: TGTGCCAGCAGCCACCACGGACAGTTCTCCTATAATTCACCCCTCCACTTT.

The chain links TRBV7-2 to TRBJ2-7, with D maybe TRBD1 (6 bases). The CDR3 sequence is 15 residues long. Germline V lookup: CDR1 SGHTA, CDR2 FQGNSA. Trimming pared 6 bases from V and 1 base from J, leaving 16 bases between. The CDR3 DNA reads TGTGCCAGCAGGATGACAGGCCGACCTTCCTACGAGCAGTACTTC. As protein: CASRMTGRPSYEQYF.

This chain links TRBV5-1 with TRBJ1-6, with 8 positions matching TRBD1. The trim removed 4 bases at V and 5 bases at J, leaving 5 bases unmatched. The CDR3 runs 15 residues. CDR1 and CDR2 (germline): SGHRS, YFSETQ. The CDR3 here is CASSRGQANNSPLHF. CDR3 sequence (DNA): TGCGCCAGCAGCAGGGGACAGGCCAATAATTCACCCCTCCACTTT.

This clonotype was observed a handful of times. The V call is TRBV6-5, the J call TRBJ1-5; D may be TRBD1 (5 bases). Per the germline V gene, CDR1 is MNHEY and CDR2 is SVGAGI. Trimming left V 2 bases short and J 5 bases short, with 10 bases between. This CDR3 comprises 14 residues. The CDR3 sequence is CASSYGGGDQPQHF. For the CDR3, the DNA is TGTGCCAGCAGTTACGGGGGGGGAGATCAGCCCCAGCATTTT.